The T cell receptor (beta chain) under discussion was sequenced for a study of T cells in Graves' hyperthyroidism and ophthalmopathy. Whole-study findings and limits: Blood shared most expanded thyroid clonotypes above 0.001.

The germline V gene has CDR1 WNHNN and CDR2 SYGVQD (reference sequence). CDR3 length equals 12 residues. Deletions cut 7 bases from V and 8 bases from J, with 12 bases between. Aged 18 to 65, the patients had hyperthyroidism that was newly diagnosed and had lasted under 2 months. Orbital computed tomography, thyroid ultrasound, serum thyroxine and TRAb, and clinical symptoms together informed the diagnoses. From RNA transcripts, TCR beta CDR3 regions were amplified. RT-PCR in the first round (using the HTBI primer set) targeted the TCR CDR3. Each CDR3 protein is one row after TCRdb ran MiXCR on the multiplex PCR reads. The sample lists hundreds of thousands of distinct CDR3 sequences, 18% occurring once. This clonotype was observed a handful of times. Its antigen is unidentified.

What was sequenced was blood. The receptor was derived from a woman between 50 and 59 years old with Graves' hyperthyroidism that later progressed to Graves' ophthalmopathy. This rearrangement joins TRBV10-1 to TRBJ1-5, with TRBD1 as a possible D gene (6 bases). The CDR3 here is CASNRVPEPQHF. CDR3 bases: TGCGCCAGCAACAGGGTCCCCGAGCCCCAGCATTTT.